This paragraph covers one T cell receptor beta chain sequence. The antigen is unknown. The record originates from a study of T cell repertoires in cytomegalovirus infection. For the study at large: An indication of both CMV infection and matching HLA type came from public TCR beta signatures. Findings and caveats of the study: Identification of carriers of CMV plus the relevant HLA was achieved through cumulative public TCR beta family frequency. Dominant in the ex vivo response were TCR beta clonotypes restricted by HLA-C and specific for CMV.

Losses at the gene ends were 1 base for V and 1 base for J; bases not matched to a gene: 3. The CDR3 runs to 15 residues. In germline, CDR1 is LNHNV, CDR2 YYDKDF (reference sequence). TCRdb itself ran the reads through MiXCR, one entry per CDR3 protein. The table includes roughly 280,000 distinct CDR3 sequences, 20% to 25% detected once. The chain links TRBV15 to TRBJ2-5; 7 bases align to TRBD2. The receptor comes from a human donor in good health (CMV status not recorded). Some clones in this sample may be carry-over from other donors' samples. Source: cultured PBMCs, taken from culture after CMV antigen stimulation. CDR3 residues: CATSRATSSQETQYF. The CDR3 DNA reads TGTGCCACCAGCAGAGCGACTAGCAGCCAAGAGACCCAGTACTTC.